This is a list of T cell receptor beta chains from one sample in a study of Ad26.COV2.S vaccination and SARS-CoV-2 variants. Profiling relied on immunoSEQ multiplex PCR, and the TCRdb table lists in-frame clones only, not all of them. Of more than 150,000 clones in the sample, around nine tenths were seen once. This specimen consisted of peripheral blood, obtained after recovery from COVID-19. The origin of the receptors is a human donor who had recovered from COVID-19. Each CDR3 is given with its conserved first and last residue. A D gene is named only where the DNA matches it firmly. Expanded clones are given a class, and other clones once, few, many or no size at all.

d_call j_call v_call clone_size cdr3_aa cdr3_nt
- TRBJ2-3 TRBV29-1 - CSQAVSTDTQYF TGCAGCCAAGCTGTTAGCACAGATACGCAGTATTTT
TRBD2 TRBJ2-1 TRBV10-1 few CASSELAGVGYNEQFF TGCGCCAGCAGTGAGCTAGCGGGAGTCGGATACAATGAGCAGTTCTTC
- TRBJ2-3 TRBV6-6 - CASSYGGIGFTQYF TGTGCCAGCAGTTACGGCGGGATCGGCTTTACGCAGTATTTT
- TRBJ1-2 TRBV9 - CASSLQVTQLSYGYTF TGTGCCAGCAGTCTACAGGTGACCCAATTGAGCTATGGCTACACCTTC
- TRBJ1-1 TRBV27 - CASSLSVNTEAFF TGTGCCAGCAGTTTATCAGTAAACACTGAAGCTTTCTTT
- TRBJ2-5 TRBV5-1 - CASSFGQETQYF TGCGCCAGCAGCTTCGGCCAAGAGACCCAGTACTTC
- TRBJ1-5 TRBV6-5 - CASRTRDGNQPQHF TGTGCCAGCAGGACTCGAGATGGGAATCAGCCCCAGCATTTT
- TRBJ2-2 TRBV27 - CASSHITFANTGELFF TGTGCCAGCAGTCATATTACGTTCGCGAACACCGGGGAGCTGTTTTTT
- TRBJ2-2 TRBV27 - CASSNRDGYTGELFF TGTGCCAGCAGTAACCGGGACGGCTACACCGGGGAGCTGTTTTTT
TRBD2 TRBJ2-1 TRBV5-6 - CASSLFSLAGVSYNEQFF TGTGCCAGCAGCTTGTTTTCGCTAGCGGGAGTATCCTACAATGAGCAGTTCTTC
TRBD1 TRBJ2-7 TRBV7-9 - CASSRTGSKEQYF TGTGCCAGCAGCCGGACAGGGTCGAAGGAGCAGTACTTC
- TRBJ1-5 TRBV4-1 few CASSLGRGDGNQPQHF TGCGCCAGCAGCCTCGGGAGGGGGGACGGCAATCAGCCCCAGCATTTT
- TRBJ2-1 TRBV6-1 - CASSEGRRTSYNEQFF TGTGCCAGCAGTGAAGGTCGCAGAACCTCCTACAATGAGCAGTTCTTC
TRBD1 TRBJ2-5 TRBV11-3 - CASSDRLGAKYF TGTGCCAGCTCGGACAGGTTAGGGGCTAAGTACTTC
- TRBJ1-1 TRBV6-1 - CASSELVSLNTEAFF TGTGCCAGCAGTGAATTAGTAAGTTTGAACACTGAAGCTTTCTTT
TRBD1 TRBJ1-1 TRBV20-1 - CSVPTQGEAFF TGCAGTGTACCCACACAGGGGGAAGCTTTCTTT
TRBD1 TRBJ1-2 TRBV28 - CASNRQGAYYGYTF TGTGCCAGCAACCGACAGGGGGCTTACTATGGCTACACCTTC